The 18 T cell receptor beta chains presented below share a single source sample, sequenced in a study of blood T cell repertoires in COVID-19. Using immunoSEQ multiplex PCR, the repertoire was profiled, and TCRdb retains in-frame clones only, with some absent. Here the sample spans roughly 240,000 clones, around nine tenths being singletons. The specimen sequenced was peripheral blood. The receptors were sampled from a woman aged 55-69 years who had recovered from COVID-19.

This chain links TRBV19 with TRBJ2-7; D possibly corresponds to TRBD2 (5 bases). The V end was cut by 8 bases, the J end by 0 bases, with 14 bases between. CDR3 size: 14 residues. Per germline, CDR1 LNHDA and CDR2 SQIVND (reference sequence). CDR3 loop: CASGPGRGSYEQYF. The CDR3 nucleotides read TGTGCCAGTGGGCCGGGTCGGGGCTCCTACGAGCAGTACTTC. The variable domain in full, with the rest retrieved from reference TRBV19 and TRBJ2-7, is DGGITQSPKYLFRKEGQNVTLSCEQNLNHDAMYWYRQDPGQGLRLIYYSQIVNDFQKGDIAEGYSVSREKKESFPLTVTSAQKNPTAFYLCASGPGRGSYEQYFGPGTRLTVT.

This chain links TRBV6-5 with TRBJ1-2; a possible D gene is TRBD1 (5 bases). Per germline, CDR1 MNHEY and CDR2 SVGAGI. This CDR3 contains 14 residues. V lost 6 bases to trimming and J lost 8 bases, with 19 bases between them. The CDR3 loop reads CASSALQGSWGYTF. In nucleotides, the CDR3 is TGTGCCAGCAGCGCCTTGCAGGGATCGTGGGGCTACACCTTC.

This clone was seen only once. The CDR3 nucleotides are TGTGCCAGTAGTATAGGGTTCCGGCTAGCGGGGGGCCTGTACCAAGAGACCCAGTACTTC. Translation: CASSIGFRLAGGLYQETQYF. The chain joins TRBV19 to TRBJ2-5; 11 nucleotides line up with TRBD2. Losses at the gene ends were 1 base for V and 0 bases for J; bases not matched to a gene: 13. The CDR3 totals 20 residues. Germline loops: CDR1 LNHDA, CDR2 SQIVND (reference sequence).

This chain connects TRBV7-9 to TRBJ1-6; D remains ambiguous. Between the trimmed V and J ends, which lost 6 bases and 4 bases, there was a span of 10 bases. The CDR3 has 14 residues. Germline loops: CDR1 SEHNR, CDR2 FQNEAQ (reference sequence). Written as DNA, the CDR3 is TGTGCCAGCAGTCCCCGAGTTTATAATTCACCCCTCCACTTT. This codes for CASSPRVYNSPLHF.

The genes are TRBV11-2 and TRBJ1-1; D is perhaps TRBD1 (5 bases). V lost 2 bases, J lost 10 bases, and 17 bases lay in between. The CDR3 loop spans 14 amino acids. The germline V gene encodes CDR1 SGHAT and CDR2 FQNNGV. CDR3 in DNA: TGTGCCAGCAGCTTAAATACACAGGCCCTTGGAGCTTTCTTT. This gives the protein CASSLNTQALGAFF.

This clone counts as medium-sized (0.01 to 0.1%). The chain is built from TRBV5-1 and TRBJ1-6; the D gene is possibly TRBD1 (6 bases). There are 16 residues in the CDR3. V was shortened by 0 bases and J by 7 bases, with 14 bases between the two germline ends. The V gene's germline CDR1 is SGHRS and CDR2 YFSETQ. The CDR3 sequence: CASSLASGRGNSPLHF. The CDR3 nucleotides read TGCGCCAGCAGCTTGGCCTCGGGCAGGGGCAATTCACCCCTCCACTTT.

The V gene is TRBV21-1, the J gene TRBJ1-5; TRBD1, the table's D call, was not compared with the DNA. TRBV21-1 is marked as a pseudogene. This CDR3 has 17 residues. CDR3 residues: CASSPTRQADSNQPQHF. CDR3 DNA sequence: TGTGCCAGCAGCCCCACCCGACAGGCGGATAGCAATCAGCCCCAGCATTTT.

This chain joins TRBV6-1 and TRBJ1-5; no definite D call. V lost 2 bases and J lost 6, with 8 bases in between. The CDR3 runs to 13 residues. The germline CDR1 and CDR2 sequences are MNHNS and SASEGT. The CDR3 coding sequence is TGTGCCAGCAGTGAAAGGAGAGTTCAGCCCCAGCATTTT. Its translation: CASSERRVQPQHF.

This sequence joins TRBV28 and TRBJ1-2; no reliable D call. This CDR3 comprises 14 residues. From germline, CDR1 is MDHEN and CDR2 SYDVKM. V was cut by 11 bases and J by 2 bases, with 18 bases left in between. This chain's CDR3 is CASRPAGGNYGYTF. Written as DNA, the CDR3 is TGTGCCTCACGACCGGCAGGTGGAAACTATGGCTACACCTTC.

This chain uses TRBV6-2 or TRBV6-3 with TRBJ2-3; 9 nucleotides line up with TRBD2. Germline lookup yields CDR1 MNHEY and CDR2 SVGEGT. This CDR3 has 18 residues. The V segment lost 4 bases and the J segment 4 bases; nucleotides outside the gene matches: 15. The CDR3 coding sequence is TGTGCCAGCAGTTCCCCAGCAGGGCGCGGGGGGGCTTCAGATACGCAGTATTTT. Amino acid sequence: CASSSPAGRGGASDTQYF.

The chain is built from TRBV6-4 and TRBJ1-1; 7 bases match TRBD1. Germline CDR1 reads MRHNA; CDR2 reads SNTAGT. The CDR3 extends over 14 amino acids. Germline trimming cut 4 bases from V and 1 base from J; bases unmatched to any gene: 3. The CDR3 here is CASSAQGRNTEAFF. The DNA for the CDR3 is TGTGCCAGCAGTGCACAGGGGAGGAACACTGAAGCTTTCTTT.

This sequence joins TRBV7-3 and TRBJ1-1, with D unresolved. The CDR3 is 13 amino acids. From germline, CDR1 is SGHTA and CDR2 FQGTGA. V was cut by 5 bases and J by 11 bases, with 18 bases left in between. The CDR3 loop reads CASSPAGSLQAFF. CDR3 nucleotides: TGTGCCAGCAGCCCGGCCGGGAGTTTGCAGGCTTTCTTT.

V usage is TRBV5-1 and J usage is TRBJ2-7, with 8 bases that match TRBD2. Germline V gives CDR1 SGHRS, CDR2 YFSETQ. Trimming cost V 1 base and J 6 bases; bases outside gene matches: 9. The CDR3 consists of 15 residues. The CDR3: CASSLSGGAFSEQYF. The CDR3, as DNA: TGCGCCAGCAGCTTGTCCGGGGGGGCGTTCTCCGAGCAGTACTTC.

V gene TRBV5-1 combines with J gene TRBJ2-3; 7 bases fit TRBD1. V lost 7 bases, J lost 0 bases, and 5 bases stayed unmatched. The CDR3 is 14 amino acids. Germline V gene lookup returns CDR1 SGHRS and CDR2 YFSETQ. The DNA for the CDR3 is TGCGCCAGCCTCCGGGACAGAAGCACAGATACGCAGTATTTT. Its translation: CASLRDRSTDTQYF.

This chain joins TRBV27 and TRBJ2-4; D call uncertain. The ends were cut back, 5 bases at V and 3 bases at J, with 14 bases in the middle. The CDR3 runs 15 residues. CDR1 MNHEY and CDR2 SMNVEV come from the germline V gene (reference sequence). The CDR3, as DNA: TGTGCCAGCAGTCCCCAGCAGGAAAACAAAAACATTCAGTACTTC. Its translation is CASSPQQENKNIQYF.

The chain couples TRBV5-1 to TRBJ2-3; 7 bases match TRBD1. Germline assignment: CDR1 SGHRS and CDR2 YFSETQ. With 0 bases clipped from V and 7 bases from J, the junction kept 14 bases outside the gene matches. CDR3 length: 17 amino acids. Here the CDR3 reads CASSLVAGGIAENTQYF. CDR3 nucleotides: TGCGCCAGCAGCTTGGTAGCAGGGGGAATTGCTGAGAATACGCAGTATTTT.

The chain uses TRBV4-3 and TRBJ2-7; the match to TRBD2 covers 12 bases. Germline V lookup: CDR1 LGHNA, CDR2 YSLEER. The CDR3 runs 15 residues. With V trimmed by 4 bases and J by 2 bases, 3 bases remained unmatched. The CDR3 sequence is CASSPWTSGAYEQYF. The DNA of the CDR3 is TGCGCCAGCAGCCCCTGGACTAGCGGGGCCTACGAGCAGTACTTC.

V usage is TRBV5-1 and J usage is TRBJ1-1; TRBD1 agrees at 8 bases. The germline V gene encodes CDR1 SGHRS and CDR2 YFSETQ. Trimming at V came to 4 bases and at J to 1 base, leaving 9 bases not matched to a gene. This CDR3 comprises 16 residues. Here the CDR3 reads CASSKLQGQANTEAFF. CDR3 coding DNA: TGCGCCAGCAGCAAGCTTCAGGGACAGGCGAACACTGAAGCTTTCTTT.